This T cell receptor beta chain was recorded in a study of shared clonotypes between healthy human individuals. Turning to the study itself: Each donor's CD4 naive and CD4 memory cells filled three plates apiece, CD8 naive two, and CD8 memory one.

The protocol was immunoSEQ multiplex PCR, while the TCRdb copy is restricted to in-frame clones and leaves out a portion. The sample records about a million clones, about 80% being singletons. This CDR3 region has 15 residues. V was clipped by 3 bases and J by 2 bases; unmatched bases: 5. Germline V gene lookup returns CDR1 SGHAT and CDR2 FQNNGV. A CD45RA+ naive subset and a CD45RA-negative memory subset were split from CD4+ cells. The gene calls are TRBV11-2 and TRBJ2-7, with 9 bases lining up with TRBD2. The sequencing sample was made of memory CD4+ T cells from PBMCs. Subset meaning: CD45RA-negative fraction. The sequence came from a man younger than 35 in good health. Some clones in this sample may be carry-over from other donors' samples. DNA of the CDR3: TGTGCCAGCAGCTTTCAAGCGGGGGGACCCTACGAGCAGTACTTC. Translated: CASSFQAGGPYEQYF.